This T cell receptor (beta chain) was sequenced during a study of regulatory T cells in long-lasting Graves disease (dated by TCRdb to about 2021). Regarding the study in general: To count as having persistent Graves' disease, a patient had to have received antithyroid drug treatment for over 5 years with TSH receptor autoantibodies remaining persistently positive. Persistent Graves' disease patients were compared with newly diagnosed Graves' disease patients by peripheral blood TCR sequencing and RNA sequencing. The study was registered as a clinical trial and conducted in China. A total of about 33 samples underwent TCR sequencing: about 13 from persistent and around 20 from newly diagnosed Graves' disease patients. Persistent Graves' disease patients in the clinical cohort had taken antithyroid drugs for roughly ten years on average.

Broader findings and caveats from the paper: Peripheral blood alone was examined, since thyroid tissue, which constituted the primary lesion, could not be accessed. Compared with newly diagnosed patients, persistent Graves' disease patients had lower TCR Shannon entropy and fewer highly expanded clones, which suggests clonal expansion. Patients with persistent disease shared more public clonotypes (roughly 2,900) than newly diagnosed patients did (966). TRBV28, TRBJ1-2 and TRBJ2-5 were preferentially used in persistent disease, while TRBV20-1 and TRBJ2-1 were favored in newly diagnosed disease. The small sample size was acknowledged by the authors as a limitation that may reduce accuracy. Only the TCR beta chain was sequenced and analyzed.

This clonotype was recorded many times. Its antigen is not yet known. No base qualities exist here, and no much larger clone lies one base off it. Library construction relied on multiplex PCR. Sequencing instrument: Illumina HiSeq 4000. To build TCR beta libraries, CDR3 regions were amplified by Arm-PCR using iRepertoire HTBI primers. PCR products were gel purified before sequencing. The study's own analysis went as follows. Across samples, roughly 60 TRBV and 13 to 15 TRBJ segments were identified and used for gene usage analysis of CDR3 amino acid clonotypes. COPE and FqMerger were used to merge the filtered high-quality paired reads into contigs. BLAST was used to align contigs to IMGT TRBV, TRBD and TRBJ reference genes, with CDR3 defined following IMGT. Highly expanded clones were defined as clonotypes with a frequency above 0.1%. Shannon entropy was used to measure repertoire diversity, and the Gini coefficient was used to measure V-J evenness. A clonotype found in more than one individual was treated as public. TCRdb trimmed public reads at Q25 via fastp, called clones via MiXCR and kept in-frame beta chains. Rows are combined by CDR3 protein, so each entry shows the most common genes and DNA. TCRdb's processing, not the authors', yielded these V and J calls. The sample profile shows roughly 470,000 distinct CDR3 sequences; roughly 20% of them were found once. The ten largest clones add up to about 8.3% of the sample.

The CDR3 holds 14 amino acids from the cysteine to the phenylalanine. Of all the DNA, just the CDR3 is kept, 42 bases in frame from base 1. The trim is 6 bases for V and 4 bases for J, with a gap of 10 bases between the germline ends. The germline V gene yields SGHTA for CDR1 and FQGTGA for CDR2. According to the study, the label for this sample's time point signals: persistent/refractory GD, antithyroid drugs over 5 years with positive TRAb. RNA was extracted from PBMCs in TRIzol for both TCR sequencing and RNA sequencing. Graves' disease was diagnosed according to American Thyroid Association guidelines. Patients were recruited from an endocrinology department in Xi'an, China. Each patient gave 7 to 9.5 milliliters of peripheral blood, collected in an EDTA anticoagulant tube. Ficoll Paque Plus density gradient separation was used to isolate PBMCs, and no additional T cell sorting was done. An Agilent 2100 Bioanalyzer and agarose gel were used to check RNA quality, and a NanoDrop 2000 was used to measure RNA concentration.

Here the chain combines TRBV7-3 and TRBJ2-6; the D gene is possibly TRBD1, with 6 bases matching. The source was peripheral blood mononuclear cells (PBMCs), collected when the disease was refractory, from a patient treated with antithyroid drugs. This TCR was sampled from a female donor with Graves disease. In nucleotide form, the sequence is TGTGCCAGCAGGGACAGCTCCGGGGCCAACGTCCTGACTTTC. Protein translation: CASRDSSGANVLTF.